The 18 T cell receptor beta chains listed next were all sequenced from one sample in a study of control samples from healthy donors and cancer patients. Assay used: immunoSEQ multiplex PCR; TCRdb lists only in-frame clones, some missing. The table records about 170,000 clones, 94% of them present only once. The specimen sequenced was blood. Receptors were obtained from a woman aged 18-35 years in good health.

The chain links TRBV29-1 to TRBJ2-1, with TRBD1 identical over 9 bases. Germline-derived CDR1 and CDR2 are SQVTM and ANQGSEA. V shed 8 bases, J shed 0 bases, and the junction held 5 bases outside the gene matches. The CDR3 contains 14 residues. CDR3 sequence (DNA): TGCAGCCACAGGGGGCTAAGCTCCTACAATGAGCAGTTCTTC. Translated: CSHRGLSSYNEQFF.

V usage is TRBV5-4 and J usage is TRBJ2-2; D is possibly TRBD2 (6 bases). The CDR3 runs to 14 residues. The V end lost 7 bases, the J end lost 1 base, and 11 bases lay between the germline ends. Germline CDR1 and CDR2: SGHNT and YYREEE (reference sequence). Here the CDR3 DNA reads TGTGCCAGCGAGGGGCGGGGGAACACCGGGGAGCTGTTTTTT. Its protein product is CASEGRGNTGELFF.

The rearrangement links TRBV28 to TRBJ1-5; TRBD1 aligns across 7 bases. The CDR3 has 12 residues. Germline lookup yields CDR1 MDHEN and CDR2 SYDVKM. CDR3 in DNA: TGTTATACAGGGGTTGGAAATCAGCCCCAGCATTTT. It yields the protein CYTGVGNQPQHF.

The CDR3 DNA follows: TGTGCCAGCACCTCGGGACTCCAAGAGACCCAGTACTTC. Translation: CASTSGLQETQYF. The chain couples TRBV7-2 to TRBJ2-5; a possible D gene is TRBD2 (6 bases). Trimming removed 7 bases at V and 1 base at J, with 10 bases between. The length of the CDR3 is 13 residues. Germline loops: CDR1 SGHTA, CDR2 FQGNSA.

This clone has a single count. The chain links TRBV5-1 to TRBJ1-1, with 9 bases that match TRBD1. From germline, CDR1 is SGHRS and CDR2 YFSETQ. The length of the CDR3 is 14 residues. The V gene end was trimmed by 6 bases and the J gene end by 4 bases; junction bases not matched to a gene: 7. CDR3: CASTGTGTVTEAFF. As DNA, the CDR3 is TGCGCCAGCACCGGGACAGGGACGGTCACTGAAGCTTTCTTT.

The genes are TRBV6-2 or TRBV6-3 and TRBJ1-5; the D is unclear. The CDR3 contains 16 residues. V dropped 4 bases and J dropped 6 bases, with 19 bases sitting between them. CDR1 and CDR2 (germline): MNHEY, SVGEGT. The CDR3 here is CASSFAPANGRQPQHF. The CDR3 coding sequence is TGTGCCAGCAGTTTTGCGCCCGCAAACGGGCGTCAGCCCCAGCATTTT.

CDR3 sequence: CASSFRSGQGNYGYTF. Here the CDR3 DNA reads TGTGCCAGCAGCTTTAGGTCCGGACAGGGTAACTATGGCTACACCTTC. The chain carries TRBV7-2 and TRBJ1-2; 8 nucleotides align to TRBD1. Germline V gene lookup returns CDR1 SGHTA and CDR2 FQGNSA. V was clipped by 3 bases and J by 1 base; unmatched bases: 7. The CDR3 sequence is 16 residues long.

The chain combines TRBV11-2 with TRBJ2-1; no definite D call. Germline V gives CDR1 SGHAT, CDR2 FQNNGV. This CDR3 contains 14 residues. V gave up 2 bases and J gave up 8 bases, with 13 bases separating them. Here the CDR3 reads CASSLISLRHEQFF. The CDR3 DNA follows: TGTGCCAGCAGCTTAATATCGCTGAGGCATGAGCAGTTCTTC.

This chain uses TRBV7-2 with TRBJ2-1; 10 bases are shared with TRBD2. The V gene's germline CDR1 is SGHTA and CDR2 FQGNSA. With V trimmed by 3 bases and J by 6 bases, 5 bases remained unmatched. The length of the CDR3 is 15 residues. This CDR3 is CASSFDSGRSNEQFF. Written as DNA, the CDR3 is TGTGCCAGCAGCTTTGATAGCGGGAGGAGCAATGAGCAGTTCTTC.

The chain recombines TRBV28 with TRBJ2-7, with a tentative D call TRBD1 (5 bases). Per the germline V gene, CDR1 is MDHEN and CDR2 is SYDVKM. With 8 bases removed from V and 3 bases from J, the gap between germline ends came to 14 bases. The CDR3 has 13 amino acids. The CDR3 reads CASQTTAFYEQYF. The DNA for the CDR3 is TGTGCCAGCCAAACGACAGCTTTCTACGAGCAGTACTTC.

The chain joins TRBV7-2 to TRBJ2-1, with D unresolved. V dropped 5 bases and J dropped 4 bases, with 15 bases sitting between them. Germline assignment: CDR1 SGHTA and CDR2 FQGNSA. There are 15 residues in the CDR3. The CDR3 region is CASSVVGQEYNEQFF. CDR3 sequence (DNA): TGTGCCAGCAGCGTAGTAGGGCAGGAGTACAATGAGCAGTTCTTC.

V is TRBV5-4 and J is TRBJ2-2; 11 positions match TRBD1. The germline V gene has CDR1 SGHNT and CDR2 YYREEE (reference sequence). The junction had 2 bases not matched to a gene; V was cut back by 3 bases and J by 4 bases. CDR3 length equals 15 residues. Written as DNA, the CDR3 is TGTGCCAGCAGCTCCGGGACAGGGGGCACCGGGGAGCTGTTTTTT. Its translation: CASSSGTGGTGELFF. Combining the CDR3 with reference TRBV5-4 and TRBJ2-2 gives the whole variable domain ETGVTQSPTHLIKTRGQQVTLRCSSQSGHNTVSWYQQALGQGPQFIFQYYREEENGRGNFPPRFSGLQFPNYSSELNVNALELDDSALYLCASSSGTGGTGELFFGEGSRLTVL.

The V gene is TRBV9, the J gene TRBJ2-7; D may be TRBD2 (5 bases). The germline CDR1 and CDR2 sequences are SGDLS and YYNGEE. Trimming stripped 4 bases from V and 0 bases from J, with 11 bases between. This CDR3 is built from 14 residues. CDR3 DNA: TGTGCCAGCAGCTTCGCCGGGAACTCCTACGAGCAGTACTTC. Its translation is CASSFAGNSYEQYF.

V gene TRBV19 combines with J gene TRBJ2-7; D might be TRBD1 or TRBD2, each matching 5 bases. The V end lost 3 bases, the J end lost 2 bases, and 11 bases lay between the germline ends. The CDR3 runs 14 residues. The germline gives CDR1 LNHDA, CDR2 SQIVND (reference sequence). CDR3 residues: CASSIGREPYEQYF. CDR3 DNA sequence: TGTGCCAGTAGTATTGGCAGGGAGCCCTACGAGCAGTACTTC.

The chain uses TRBV5-6 and TRBJ1-2; D gene unclear. Trimming cost V 4 bases and J 5 bases, with 12 bases left between them. The CDR3 consists of 13 residues. From germline, CDR1 is SGHDT and CDR2 YYEEEE. CDR3 protein: CASSPARGYGYTF. The CDR3 nucleotides read TGTGCCAGCAGCCCTGCCCGGGGTTATGGCTACACCTTC.

The V call is TRBV28, the J call TRBJ1-5; tentative D call: TRBD1 (6 bases). Trimming shortened V by 6 bases and J by 7 bases, and 16 bases separated the two germline ends. CDR3 length: 14 amino acids. The germline V gene encodes CDR1 MDHEN and CDR2 SYDVKM. The CDR3 DNA is TGTGCCAGCAGACATACAGGGAAGAGGCAGCCCCAGCATTTT. Its translation: CASRHTGKRQPQHF.

The chain links TRBV10-3 to TRBJ2-3, with 7 bases lining up with TRBD1. Germline-derived CDR1 and CDR2 are ENHRY and SYGVKD. This CDR3 has 13 residues. With V trimmed by 10 bases and J by 2 bases, 6 bases remained unmatched. In nucleotides, the CDR3 is TGTGCCACTACAGGGGAATACACAGATACGCAGTATTTT. Translating gives CATTGEYTDTQYF.

The chain is built from TRBV15 and TRBJ1-2; TRBD1 is a possible D gene (6 bases). Germline CDR1 and CDR2: LNHNV and YYDKDF (reference sequence). Deletions cut 0 bases from V and 6 bases from J, with 11 bases between. This CDR3 comprises 14 residues. The CDR3, as DNA: TGTGCCACCAGCAGAGATCCAGGGGCCGATGGCTACACCTTC. This sequence encodes CATSRDPGADGYTF.